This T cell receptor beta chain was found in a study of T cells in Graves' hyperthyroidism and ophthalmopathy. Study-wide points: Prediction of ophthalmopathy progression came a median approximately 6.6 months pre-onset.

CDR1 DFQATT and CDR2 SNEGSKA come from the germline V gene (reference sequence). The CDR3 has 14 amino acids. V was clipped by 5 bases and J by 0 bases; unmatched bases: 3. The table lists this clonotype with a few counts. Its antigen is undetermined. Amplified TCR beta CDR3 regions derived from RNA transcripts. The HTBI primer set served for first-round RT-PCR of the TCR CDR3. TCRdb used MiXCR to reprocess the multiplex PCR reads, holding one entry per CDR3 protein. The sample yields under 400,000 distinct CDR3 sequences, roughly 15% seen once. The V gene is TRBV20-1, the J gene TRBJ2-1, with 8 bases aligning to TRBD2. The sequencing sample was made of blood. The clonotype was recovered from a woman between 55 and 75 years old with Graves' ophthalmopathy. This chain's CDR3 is CSAPGGVSYNEQFF. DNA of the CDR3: TGCAGTGCTCCGGGAGGGGTCTCCTACAATGAGCAGTTCTTC.